This T cell receptor (beta chain) was sequenced during a study of blood T cell repertoires in COVID-19 (dated by TCRdb to the early 2020s). Some background on the complete study: Samples covering the acute and convalescent phases of COVID-19 were provided by collaborators in the United States, Italy and Spain. Samples came from the ongoing ImmuneRACE study (first 160 participants) plus 1,254 subjects from 6 global collaborators. Where available, HLA class I and class II types were taken from metadata supplied by the sample provider and were not determined by assay-based typing. The dataset comprised deeply sampled blood TCRbeta repertoires from subjects exposed to, actively infected with, or recovered from COVID-19. The sample metadata nearly always contained a de-identified subject ID, COVID-19 status, age in years and sex. The repertoires were released in a freely available public database meant as a resource for research on the immune response to SARS-CoV-2. The prospective study material was composed of cDNA or gDNA derived from T cells, B-cell-depleted T cells, or PBMCs. Overall results and qualifications from the work: How much clinical and demographic metadata was included differed by source and by participant, and the metadata was provided uncurated.

Its CDR3 holds 15 amino acids, cysteine through phenylalanine. Solely the CDR3 DNA is kept, with 45 bases framed from the first base. The V and J ends are trimmed by 2 bases and 7 bases, leaving 17 bases between them. Looking up the germline V gene (reference sequence) yields CDR1 MNHEY and CDR2 SMNVEV. TCRbeta CDR3 regions were amplified from genomic DNA using the immunoSEQ Assay, a bias-controlled multiplex PCR. The original pipeline was this. The number of nucleated cells in each sample was estimated by amplification of reference gene primers within the assay. To quantify the absolute abundance of each unique TCRbeta CDR3 rearrangement, sequence reads were collapsed and filtered. For each sample, productive Simpson clonality was calculated by taking the square root of Simpson's diversity index across productive rearrangements. Here the immuneACCESS table is served through TCRdb, limited to in-frame sequences with V and J called. Missing clones are a known gap in these copies; in checked studies unresolved V genes cover under half, and the rest lacks a known reason. That table gives V, J and clone size, and the DNA gave D and trimming. The sample table lists fewer than 400,000 clones, 90% of them with a count of one. Clones ranked in the top ten supply 2.9% of the sample.

Concerning this clone: Its antigen is unknown. The input lacks base qualities; no much larger clone sits a single base away.

One collaborating source in Seattle enrolled patients during active infection and followed them longitudinally through the course of disease. The collaborating institutions used their own protocols to collect whole blood in K2EDTA tubes. For TCRbeta analysis, collaborator samples were shipped as frozen whole blood, as isolated PBMCs, or as DNA extracted from either sample type. The chain employs TRBV27 and TRBJ1-1; no D gene can be assigned with confidence. The clonotype was recovered from a woman in her 30s with COVID-19, enrolled during active disease. Sequenced sample: peripheral blood. The CDR3 protein: CASSLTEGAPDEAFF. Here is the DNA: TGTGCCAGCAGTTTAACCGAGGGAGCGCCCGATGAAGCTTTCTTT.